This T cell receptor beta chain was observed in a study of shared clonotypes between healthy human individuals. Each sorted subset replicate got 200 ng genomic DNA, 30,000 or so genomes. Only in-frame clones appear in the TCRdb table, and some are missing; sequencing was by immunoSEQ multiplex PCR. The table lists around 990,000 clones, 77% of them singletons. This clone was observed a few times. Its antigen remains unknown. This CDR3 contains 12 residues. Germline values: CDR1 MDHEN, CDR2 SYDVKM. Trimming took 6 bases from V and 0 from J, leaving 5 bases between them. The study's findings and limits: Enrolling few donors narrowed the genetic and exposure-history diversity that was represented. Donor clonotype sharing was expected to depend on sequencing depth.

The rearrangement joins TRBV28 to TRBJ1-2; no definite D call. The TCR sequence derives from a young man in good health. Some clones in this sample may be carry-over from other donors' samples. Sequenced material: memory CD4+ T cells from PBMCs. As to subset: CD45RA-negative fraction. The CDR3 protein is CASSIPNYGYTF. In DNA form, the CDR3 reads TGTGCCAGCAGCATTCCTAACTATGGCTACACCTTC.